This T cell receptor beta chain was captured in a study of shared clonotypes between healthy human individuals (dated by TCRdb to 2018 to 2021). At the level of the whole study: The cohort included three men and two women between 18 and 49 years of age. Per donor, three plates each were used for CD4 naive and CD4 memory, two for CD8 naive, and one for CD8 memory. To estimate repertoire size and how much clonotype sharing occurs between individuals, the study deeply sequenced the blood TCR repertoires of five healthy adults. Libraries were prepared and TCR repertoires were sequenced by different laboratories using diverse techniques, in order to increase sequencing depth and limit assay-specific biases. Between about 0.85 and 9.5 billion PBMCs per donor were obtained by leukapheresis.

The germline ends are 15 bases apart after V is trimmed by 0 bases and J by 3 bases. From a lookup of the germline V gene, CDR1 and CDR2 are MNHNS and SASEGT. The cysteine opens and the phenylalanine closes a CDR3 of 16 amino acids. The retained sequence is limited to the CDR3, 48 bases, with the frame set at the first base. Using the deep immunoSEQ assay, multiplex PCR amplified TCR CDR3 regions from genomic DNA. Extracted genomic DNA from each cell subset was distributed evenly across all wells of several immunoSEQ 96-well plates, and each plate was treated as a replicate. For sorted subsets, around 0.2 ug genomic DNA, equal to 30,000 or so T cell genomes, was loaded into each replicate PCR. Purified libraries were measured with a Qubit 3.0 fluorometer, size-checked on a Bioanalyzer 2100, and measured again with the KAPA Library Quantification kit. A separate single-read 150-cycle Illumina NextSeq 550 flow cell was used to sequence each immunoSEQ 96-well plate. The published analysis was carried out like this. Because the immunoSEQ output held only junctional sequences and lacked quality scores, the filtering could not match the filtering applied to full-length reads. To assign V/J genes and CDR3, sequences were annotated against IMGT germline references using PyIR, a Python wrapper for IgBLAST v1.9. Reads with weak V/J assignments (E-value above 1e-6), missing CDR3, stop codons, out-of-frame junctions, or ambiguous translated residues were removed. V3J clonotypes were defined by identical inferred V gene, J gene, and CDR3 amino acid sequence. To compute the percentage overlap between repertoires, the number of shared unique clonotypes was divided by the size of the smaller repertoire. Repertoire richness was assessed with RTK rarefaction, the Chao1 estimator, and Recon v2.1 estimates of unobserved clonotypes. Generation probabilities for all TCRbeta clonotypes obtained by the gDNA method from a handful of donors were computed using OLGA. Sourced from immuneACCESS, this table was stored by TCRdb with only in-frame sequences that have V and J called. A share of the clones is absent; for the studies checked, an unresolved V gene accounts for under half, and the remainder has no known explanation. V and J calls and clone size are those listed in that table; D and trimming were worked out from the DNA. The sample yields 2 million or so clones; approximately 94% were counted once. In total, the top ten clones hold about 1.1% of the sample.

Turning to this clone: There is no known antigen for this receptor. Base qualities are not provided; no much larger clone lies one nucleotide away.

For the CD8 naive samples, CD45RO-negative cells were positively selected for CCR7, yielding a CD45RA+CCR7+ population from which TemRA cells were excluded. The donors were healthy, HIV-negative adults with no recently reported acute infections or vaccinations. All donors were Caucasian adults living in Nashville, Tennessee, USA. After blood collection by leukapheresis, PBMCs were isolated using Ficoll-Histopaque density gradient centrifugation and then cryopreserved in the vapor phase of liquid nitrogen. Purity and quantity of every magnetically sorted T cell population were checked by analytical flow cytometry. From each sorted fraction, genomic DNA was isolated and quantified by UV absorbance on a Nanodrop 2000c. General findings and caveats noted by the study authors: Compared with non-shared clonotypes, the clonotypes found in all four sorted-subset donors had higher generation probabilities. Incomplete sequencing was indicated by rarefaction of sorted-subset datasets, despite the large sequencing depth. Sharing across a few donors was observed for approximately 5% of naive CD4, 3.5% of naive CD8, roughly 2.4% of memory CD4, and 0.4% of memory CD8 clonotypes. Pairwise subsampling led to the expectation that sequencing depth would affect the degree of clonotype sharing among donors. Naive subsets generally had larger estimated clonotype richness than memory subsets. Because the study included only a small number of donors, the genetic and exposure-history diversity represented was limited. Only blood was sampled, and tissue TCR repertoires likely differ from those in blood.

The sequence is built from TRBV6-1 and TRBJ2-7, with a tentative D gene TRBD1 over 6 matching bases. This sequence was found in a man between 18 and 29 years old in good health. The source material was naive CD8+ T cells sorted from blood. The cell subset or site label of this sample denotes: CD45RA+CCR7+. The nucleotides read TGTGCCAGCAGTGAAGCGCTTGACACGGGACACTACGAGCAGTACTTC. This is translated as CASSEALDTGHYEQYF.